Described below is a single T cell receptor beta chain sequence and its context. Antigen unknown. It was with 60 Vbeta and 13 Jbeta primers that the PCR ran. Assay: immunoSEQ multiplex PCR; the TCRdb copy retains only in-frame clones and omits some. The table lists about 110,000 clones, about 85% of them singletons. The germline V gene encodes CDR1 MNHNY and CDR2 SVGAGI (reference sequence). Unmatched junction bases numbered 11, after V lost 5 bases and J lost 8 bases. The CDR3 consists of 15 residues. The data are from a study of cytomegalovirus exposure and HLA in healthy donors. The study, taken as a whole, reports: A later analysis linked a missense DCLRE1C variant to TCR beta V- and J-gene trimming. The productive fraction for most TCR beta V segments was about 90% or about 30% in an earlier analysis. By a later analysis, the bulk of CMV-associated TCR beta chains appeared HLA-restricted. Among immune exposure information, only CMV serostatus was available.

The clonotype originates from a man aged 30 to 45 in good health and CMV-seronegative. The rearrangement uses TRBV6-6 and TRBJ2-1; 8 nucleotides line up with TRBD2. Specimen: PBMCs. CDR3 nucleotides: TGTGCCAGCAGTCCAACCGGGACTAGTGGCCATGAGCAGTTCTTC. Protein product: CASSPTGTSGHEQFF.